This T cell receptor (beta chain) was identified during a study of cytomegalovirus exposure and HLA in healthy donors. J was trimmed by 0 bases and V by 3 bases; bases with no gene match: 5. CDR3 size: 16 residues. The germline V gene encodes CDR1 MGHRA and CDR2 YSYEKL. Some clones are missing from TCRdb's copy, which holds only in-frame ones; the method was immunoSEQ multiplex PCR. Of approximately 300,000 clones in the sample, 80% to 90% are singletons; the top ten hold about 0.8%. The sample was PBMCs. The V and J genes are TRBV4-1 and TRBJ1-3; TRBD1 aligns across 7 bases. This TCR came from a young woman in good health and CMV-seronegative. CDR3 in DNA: TGCGCCAGCAGCCAGGGGACAGCCTTCTCTGGAAACACCATATATTTT. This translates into CASSQGTAFSGNTIYF.